The 30 T cell receptor beta chains given below trace back to one sample, sequenced in a study of shared clonotypes between healthy human individuals. Here immunoSEQ multiplex PCR was the method, and the copy in TCRdb shows in-frame clones only, minus some. The sample has some 2,000,000 clones, 85% to 95% seen once. Sequenced sample: naive CD4+ T cells sorted from blood. Indicated subset: CD45RA+ positively selected. The receptors stem from a young man in good health.

This clone was counted once. J is TRBJ2-1 and V is TRBV29-1; D unclear. The germline CDR1 and CDR2 sequences are SQVTM and ANQGSEA. This CDR3 region has 11 residues. Trimming stripped 6 bases from V and 8 bases from J, with 11 bases between. The CDR3 protein is CSVDGIDEQFF. The DNA of the CDR3 is TGCAGCGTAGACGGAATCGATGAGCAGTTCTTC.

This chain uses TRBV6-5 with TRBJ2-7; D not certain. The CDR3 extends over 15 amino acids. Germline assignment: CDR1 MNHEY and CDR2 SVGAGI. Trimming cost V 6 bases and J 1 base, with 16 bases left between them. The DNA of the CDR3 is TGTGCCAGCAGCTTAGACTCGTTGGGGTCCTACGAGCAGTACTTC. Its protein is CASSLDSLGSYEQYF.

The chain carries TRBV9 and TRBJ1-2, with 9 bases matching TRBD1. Germline V lookup: CDR1 SGDLS, CDR2 YYNGEE. Trimming removed 0 bases from V and 4 bases from J; junction bases left unmatched: 13. This CDR3 contains 18 residues. CDR3 sequence reads: CASSVGPYIQGASYGYTF. CDR3 DNA sequence: TGTGCCAGCAGCGTAGGCCCTTACATACAGGGGGCCAGCTATGGCTACACCTTC.

The chain recombines TRBV7-9 with TRBJ2-5, with D possibly TRBD2 on 5 matching bases. V dropped 5 bases and J dropped 5 bases, with 12 bases sitting between them. Germline V gene lookup returns CDR1 SEHNR and CDR2 FQNEAQ (reference sequence). The CDR3 consists of 13 residues. The DNA for the CDR3 is TGTGCCAGCAGCCGAGGCGAGGGCGAGACCCAGTACTTC. It yields the protein CASSRGEGETQYF.

This clone has a single count. The chain has TRBV4-1 and TRBJ1-5; possibly TRBD1 for D (5 bases). V was trimmed by 3 bases and J by 3 bases, leaving 15 bases between them. In germline, CDR1 is MGHRA, CDR2 YSYEKL. The CDR3 length is 16 residues. The DNA of the CDR3 is TGCGCCAGCAGCCATGGGACGGTTTCGTTCAATCAGCCCCAGCATTTT. Protein: CASSHGTVSFNQPQHF.

The genes are TRBV10-3 and TRBJ2-7; D possibly uses TRBD1 or TRBD2 (5 bases each). Trimming took 3 bases from V and 2 from J, leaving 14 bases between them. The germline V gene encodes CDR1 ENHRY and CDR2 SYGVKD. This CDR3 is 15 amino acids long. In nucleotides, the CDR3 is TGTGCCATCAGTGATCCGCTGGGGACGCCCTACGAGCAGTACTTC. This sequence encodes CAISDPLGTPYEQYF.

Here the CDR3 DNA reads TGTGCCACCGGCGGGGGGAGTCAGCCCCAGCATTTT. Translated: CATGGGSQPQHF. The chain recombines TRBV28 with TRBJ1-5, with a tentative D call TRBD1 (5 bases). The CDR3 consists of 12 residues. Trimming removed 10 bases from V and 6 bases from J, with 13 bases in between. Germline CDR1 is MDHEN and CDR2 is SYDVKM.

The chain links TRBV6-1 to TRBJ1-2; the D is unclear. Germline CDR1 and CDR2: MNHNS and SASEGT. With 7 bases removed from V and 8 bases from J, the gap between germline ends came to 14 bases. The CDR3 length is 12 residues. CDR3 DNA: TGTGCCAGCAACTTTCCCGGAATGGGCTACACCTTC. This sequence encodes CASNFPGMGYTF.

The CDR3 nucleotides read TGTGCCAGCAGCTTAGCTTGGTCGGAACATGGCTACACCTTC. This translates into CASSLAWSEHGYTF. This rearrangement joins TRBV7-2 to TRBJ1-2; no definite D call. The CDR3 covers 14 residues. V shed 0 bases and J shed 6 bases, with 11 bases lying between them. Germline loops: CDR1 SGHTA, CDR2 FQGNSA.

The V and J genes are TRBV2 and TRBJ1-6; D possibly corresponds to TRBD1 (6 bases). The CDR3 consists of 16 residues. The V end lost 0 bases, the J end lost 6 bases, and 12 bases lay between the germline ends. In germline, CDR1 is SNHLY, CDR2 FYNNEI. CDR3 loop: CASSEARGQPNSPLHF. CDR3 DNA: TGTGCCAGCAGTGAAGCTAGGGGACAACCTAATTCACCCCTCCACTTT.

The gene calls are TRBV9 and TRBJ1-1; 10 positions match TRBD1. CDR3 length: 18 amino acids. Germline V lookup: CDR1 SGDLS, CDR2 YYNGEE. J gave up 5 bases and V 4 bases, and 17 bases lay outside the gene matches. The CDR3 loop is CASSPPEGQGRLSTEAFF. The CDR3 nucleotides are TGTGCCAGCAGCCCCCCCGAGGGACAGGGGAGGCTGTCGACTGAAGCTTTCTTT. Together with reference TRBV9 and TRBJ1-1, the CDR3 gives the full variable domain: DSGVTQTPKHLITATGQRVTLRCSPRSGDLSVYWYQQSLDQGLQFLIQYYNGEERAKGNILERFSAQQFPDLHSELNLSSLELGDSALYFCASSPPEGQGRLSTEAFFGQGTRLTVV.

J is TRBJ2-7 and V is TRBV28; D is undetermined. Trimming cost V 5 bases and J 0 bases, with 8 bases left between them. The V gene's germline CDR1 is MDHEN and CDR2 SYDVKM. This CDR3 has 13 amino acids. The CDR3 DNA sequence: TGTGCCAGCAGTGCAACTACCTCCTACGAGCAGTACTTC. The encoded protein is CASSATTSYEQYF. Full variable domain (missing parts from reference TRBV28 and TRBJ2-7): DVKVTQSSRYLVKRTGEKVFLECVQDMDHENMFWYRQDPGLGLRLIYFSYDVKMKEKGDIPEGYSVSREKKERFSLILESASTNQTSMYLCASSATTSYEQYFGPGTRLTVT.

The V call is TRBV10-3, the J call TRBJ2-5; unclear D gene. The CDR3 covers 12 residues. V was cut by 4 bases and J by 3 bases, with 6 bases left in between. The germline V gene encodes CDR1 ENHRY and CDR2 SYGVKD. DNA for the CDR3: TGTGCCATCAGTGGAAATGAAGAGACCCAGTACTTC. Amino acid sequence: CAISGNEETQYF.

The V and J genes are TRBV5-5 and TRBJ2-7; TRBD1 agrees at 8 bases. Germline V CDR1 and CDR2: SGHKS, YYEKEE (reference sequence). This CDR3 region has 15 residues. V trimming: 2 bases; J trimming: 2 bases; junction bases outside the gene matches: 6. CDR3 sequence: CASSFRTGQTYEQYF. For the CDR3, the DNA is TGTGCCAGCAGCTTCCGGACAGGGCAAACCTACGAGCAGTACTTC.

The DNA for the CDR3 is TGTGCCAGTAGTATCGGACAGGGGAAGTACGAGCAGTACTTC. It codes for CASSIGQGKYEQYF. The chain employs TRBV19 and TRBJ2-7; 9 nucleotides align to TRBD1. Germline CDR1 reads LNHDA; CDR2 reads SQIVND (reference sequence). CDR3 length: 14 residues. The J segment lost 4 bases and the V segment lost 3 bases, leaving 4 bases of the junction unmatched.

This clone was seen once. The chain couples TRBV6-1 to TRBJ1-4; 7 bases map to TRBD1. In germline, CDR1 is MNHNS, CDR2 SASEGT. The CDR3 length is 17 residues. Trimming removed 2 bases from V and 5 bases from J; junction bases left unmatched: 11. In nucleotides, the CDR3 is TGTGCCAGCAGTGAAAATACAGGGGCGGGACCCAATGAAAAACTGTTTTTT. Protein product: CASSENTGAGPNEKLFF.

The V gene is TRBV7-9, the J gene TRBJ1-1; D ambiguous. There are 18 residues in the CDR3. CDR1 and CDR2 (germline): SEHNR, FQNEAQ (reference sequence). Between the trimmed V and J ends, which lost 5 bases and 0 bases, there was a span of 22 bases. The CDR3, as DNA: TGTGCCAGCAGCCAAAAAACGGACCTCCGAGAGGTGAACACTGAAGCTTTCTTT. Amino acid sequence: CASSQKTDLREVNTEAFF.

The V call is TRBV6-5, the J call TRBJ2-7; D may be TRBD2 (7 bases). The germline V and J ends were trimmed by 5 bases and 6 bases, with 14 bases remaining between them. Germline CDR1 reads MNHEY; CDR2 reads SVGAGI. The CDR3 is made up of 13 amino acids. The DNA of the CDR3 is TGTGCCAGCAGTCGGGGGGCCACCCTCGAGCAGTACTTC. Protein: CASSRGATLEQYF.

This clone appeared a few times. This same CDR3 is encoded by further DNA sequences in the sample. V is TRBV18 and J is TRBJ2-1; 12 bases are a match to TRBD2. Looked up from germline, CDR1 is KGHSH and CDR2 is LQKENI. The CDR3 is 16 residues long. The junction had 3 bases not matched to a gene; V was cut back by 0 bases and J by 6 bases. The CDR3 DNA is TGTGCCAGCTCACCACCCCTAGCGGGAGGGAGCAATGAGCAGTTCTTC. Protein: CASSPPLAGGSNEQFF.

V is TRBV4-1 and J is TRBJ1-1; 7 nucleotides align to TRBD1. This CDR3 comprises 16 residues. Looked up from germline, CDR1 is MGHRA and CDR2 is YSYEKL. V shed 1 base and J 1 base; nucleotides not matched to a gene: 6. The CDR3 DNA follows: TGCGCCAGCAGCCAAGGAAGACAGGGATGGAACACTGAAGCTTTCTTT. Its protein product is CASSQGRQGWNTEAFF.

The chain is built from TRBV9 and TRBJ1-5; 8 bases align to TRBD1. This CDR3 region has 13 residues. Trimming removed 0 bases from V and 12 bases from J; junction bases left unmatched: 5. Germline V gene lookup returns CDR1 SGDLS and CDR2 YYNGEE. CDR3 sequence: CASSVVSGGYQHF. The CDR3 coding sequence is TGTGCCAGCAGCGTAGTTTCAGGGGGCTACCAGCATTTT.

Of note for this clone: Within the sample, other DNA sequences also encode this same CDR3. The V gene is TRBV10-3, the J gene TRBJ2-5, with 7 positions matching TRBD2. The CDR3 is 14 amino acids. Germline trimming cut 0 bases from V and 5 bases from J; bases unmatched to any gene: 3. Germline V lookup: CDR1 ENHRY, CDR2 SYGVKD. The CDR3 region is CAISESAGRETQYF. The CDR3 DNA is TGTGCCATCAGTGAGTCAGCCGGGAGGGAGACCCAGTACTTC.

This chain uses TRBV9 with TRBJ1-2; possible D gene TRBD1, 5 bases. The CDR3 is 15 residues long. Trimming took 4 bases from V and 8 from J, leaving 21 bases between them. Germline CDR1 is SGDLS and CDR2 is YYNGEE. The CDR3 region is CASSPSSQGEYGYTF. The DNA of the CDR3 is TGTGCCAGCAGCCCGAGCAGTCAGGGAGAGTACGGCTACACCTTC.

V gene TRBV6-1 combines with J gene TRBJ2-4; 7 nucleotides agree with TRBD1. V trimming: 5 bases; J trimming: 7 bases; junction bases outside the gene matches: 8. Germline CDR1 reads MNHNS; CDR2 reads SASEGT. This CDR3 has 14 residues. CDR3 sequence reads: CASSKTGYNNIQYF. The CDR3 DNA is TGTGCCAGCAGTAAGACAGGGTATAACAACATTCAGTACTTC.

The V gene is TRBV18, the J gene TRBJ2-1; 14 nucleotides align to TRBD2. Per germline, CDR1 KGHSH and CDR2 LQKENI. Trimming at V came to 3 bases and at J to 8 bases, leaving 6 bases not matched to a gene. The CDR3 contains 16 residues. CDR3 nucleotide sequence: TGTGCCAGCTCACCGCGGACTAGCGGGGGGACCGATGAGCAGTTCTTC. Translated, it gives CASSPRTSGGTDEQFF.

The V and J genes are TRBV30 and TRBJ2-7, with 7 bases identical to TRBD1. Trimming at V came to 0 bases and at J to 3 bases, leaving 2 bases not matched to a gene. Germline CDR1 GTSNPN, CDR2 SVGIG (reference sequence). The CDR3 sequence is 13 residues long. The CDR3 DNA is TGTGCCTGGAGTGTAGGGGGCCTCTACGAGCAGTACTTC. Translating gives CAWSVGGLYEQYF. Based on the CDR3 plus reference TRBV30 and TRBJ2-7, the full variable domain is SQTIHQWPATLVQPVGSPLSLECTVEGTSNPNLYWYRQAAGRGLQLLFYSVGIGQISSEVPQNLSASRPQDRQFILSSKKLLLSDSGFYLCAWSVGGLYEQYFGPGTRLTVT.

The rearrangement links TRBV5-6 to TRBJ2-7, with D possibly TRBD2 on 6 matching bases. V was cut by 6 bases and J by 0 bases, with 16 bases left in between. The CDR3 consists of 15 residues. In germline, CDR1 is SGHDT, CDR2 YYEEEE. CDR3 sequence (DNA): TGTGCCAGCACCCGTGGGGGAGGAGTCTCCTACGAGCAGTACTTC. It yields the protein CASTRGGGVSYEQYF.

The V call is TRBV7-2, the J call TRBJ2-7; D remains unclear. Germline CDR1 and CDR2: SGHTA and FQGNSA. The CDR3 contains 15 residues. Trimming took off 3 bases at V and 1 base at J, with 13 bases between the two ends. The DNA for the CDR3 is TGTGCCAGCAGCTTCCGTGGCCTGGGTTCCTACGAGCAGTACTTC. This translates into CASSFRGLGSYEQYF.

The chain recombines TRBV27 with TRBJ1-2; D possibly corresponds to TRBD1 (5 bases). Germline CDR1 is MNHEY and CDR2 is SMNVEV (reference sequence). Trimming removed 2 bases at V and 8 bases at J, with 12 bases between. The CDR3 runs to 13 residues. CDR3: CASSLAGLSGYTF. Written as DNA, the CDR3 is TGTGCCAGCAGTTTAGCAGGGCTTTCCGGCTACACCTTC.

This clone appeared a few times. This same CDR3 is encoded by further DNA sequences in the sample. CDR3 bases: TGTGCCAGCAGCTTAACCGGGGAGCTGTTTTTT. Translating it yields CASSLTGELFF. V and J are TRBV7-9 and TRBJ2-2, with no clear D. Between the trimmed V and J ends, which lost 2 bases and 5 bases, there was a span of 0 bases. Germline assignment: CDR1 SEHNR and CDR2 FQNEAQ (reference sequence). The CDR3 consists of 11 residues. The whole variable domain, filled in from reference TRBV7-9 and TRBJ2-2, reads DTGVSQNPRHKITKRGQNVTFRCDPISEHNRLYWYRQTLGQGPEFLTYFQNEAQLEKSRLLSDRFSAERPKGSFSTLEIQRTEQGDSAMYLCASSLTGELFFGEGSRLTVL.